A selection of T cell receptor beta chains follows, all from one sample in a study of chronic HIV infection and antiretroviral therapy. TCRdb re-called the 5' RACE reads through MiXCR, storing one row per CDR3 protein. The sample contains tens of thousands of distinct CDR3 sequences, over 7.5% of which appear only once. Specimen: peripheral blood. These receptors all stem from an adult who had HIV and had not received antiretroviral therapy, or was an uninfected healthy control (not recorded which). Each CDR3 is given with its conserved first and last residue. The D gene is left open where the match is weak. Where a row states a size, it is once, few, many or the class of an expanded clone; other rows omit it.

d_gene,j_gene,v_gene,abundance,CDR3aa,CDR3nt
-,TRBJ2-7,TRBV4-2,few,CASSQNQLDYEQYF,TGTGCCAGCAGCCAAAACCAACTAGACTACGAGCAGTACTTC
TRBD2,TRBJ2-1,TRBV20-1,-,CSARVWVAGVREQFF,TGCAGTGCTAGAGTCTGGGTAGCGGGAGTTAGGGAGCAGTTCTTC
-,TRBJ1-6,TRBV9,few,CASSATQGSYNSPLHF,TGTGCCAGCAGCGCCACGCAGGGGTCCTATAATTCACCCCTCCACTTT
TRBD1,TRBJ2-3,TRBV29-1,medium-sized,CSVDHRGEHTDTQYF,TGCAGCGTTGATCACAGGGGAGAACACACAGATACGCAGTATTTT
-,TRBJ2-7,TRBV20-1,many,CSARDIERVSYEQYF,TGCAGTGCTAGAGATATCGAGCGGGTCTCCTACGAGCAGTACTTC
TRBD1,TRBJ1-2,TRBV12-3/TRBV12-4,-,CASSRQGFYGYTF,TGTGCCAGCAGTCGACAGGGGTTCTATGGCTACACCTTC
-,TRBJ1-1,TRBV29-1,many,CSVEEGAEAFF,TGCAGCGTTGAAGAGGGTGCTGAAGCTTTCTTT
-,TRBJ1-1,TRBV12-3/TRBV12-4,many,CASSKIGEAFF,TGTGCCAGCAGTAAGATAGGTGAAGCTTTCTTT
-,TRBJ2-3,TRBV27,-,CASSRGRADTQYF,TGTGCCAGTAGTCGGGGGCGTGCAGATACGCAGTATTTT
TRBD1,TRBJ1-5,TRBV29-1,few,CSVGRGRNQPQHF,TGCAGCGTTGGCAGGGGGCGCAACCAGCCCCAGCATTTT
TRBD1,TRBJ1-6,TRBV4-1,many,CASSHGQGAYSPLHF,TGCGCCAGCAGCCATGGACAGGGGGCTTATTCACCCCTCCACTTT
-,TRBJ1-1,TRBV29-1,few,CSVAADSTMNTEAFF,TGCAGCGTAGCCGCCGACAGTACGATGAACACTGAAGCTTTCTTT
-,TRBJ1-6,TRBV5-1,many,CASSLENRDANNSPLHF,TGCGCCAGCAGCTTGGAAAACCGGGACGCCAATAATTCACCCCTCCACTTT
-,TRBJ2-1,TRBV4-1,-,CASSQDQGSYNEQFF,TGCGCCAGCAGCCAAGATCAGGGTTCCTACAATGAGCAGTTCTTC
TRBD1,TRBJ2-5,TRBV29-1,many,CSVDSGTGQYF,TGCAGCGTTGACTCAGGGACAGGCCAGTACTTC
-,TRBJ1-1,TRBV16,many,CASSQSSGLTEAFF,TGTGCCAGCAGCCAATCGTCAGGGCTCACTGAAGCTTTCTTT
TRBD1,TRBJ2-1,TRBV6-5,-,CASSPWTGESSYNEQFF,TGTGCCAGCAGTCCGTGGACAGGGGAAAGCTCCTACAATGAGCAGTTCTTC
TRBD2,TRBJ2-1,TRBV6-2/TRBV6-3,many,CASSYPLAGVRHEQFF,TGTGCCAGCAGTTACCCCCTAGCGGGAGTTCGTCATGAGCAGTTCTTC
TRBD2,TRBJ2-1,TRBV3-1,few,CASSYGTSGSSYNEQFF,TGTGCCAGCAGCTACGGGACTAGCGGGAGCTCCTACAATGAGCAGTTCTTC
TRBD2,TRBJ2-7,TRBV9,-,CASSVGASGDHEQYF,TGTGCCAGCAGCGTAGGGGCTAGCGGGGACCACGAGCAGTACTTC
TRBD1,TRBJ2-7,TRBV27,many,CASSYRGDYEQYF,TGTGCCAGCAGTTACAGGGGCGACTACGAGCAGTACTTC
-,TRBJ2-3,TRBV4-2,many,CASSAGTVEYF,TGTGCCAGCAGTGCCGGAACTGTGGAGTATTTT
-,TRBJ1-1,TRBV11-2,many,CASSLDPSPNTEAFF,TGTGCCAGCAGCTTAGATCCGTCCCCTAACACTGAAGCTTTCTTT
TRBD1,TRBJ1-2,TRBV19,many,CASSIRGTEVFLYGYTF,TGTGCCAGTAGTATCCGCGGGACAGAAGTATTCCTCTATGGCTACACCTTC
TRBD1,TRBJ1-5,TRBV6-2/TRBV6-3,many,CASSYSRGMNQPQHF,TGTGCCAGCAGTTACTCCAGGGGGATGAATCAGCCCCAGCATTTT
-,TRBJ2-2,TRBV27,many,CASSWSPNTGELFF,TGTGCCAGCAGTTGGAGTCCGAACACCGGGGAGCTGTTTTTT
-,TRBJ1-1,TRBV27,few,CASSLGPNTEAFF,TGTGCCAGCAGTTTGGGACCCAACACTGAAGCTTTCTTT
-,TRBJ1-4,TRBV28,few,CASSSQRIATNEKLFF,TGTGCCAGCAGTTCACAGAGGATTGCAACTAATGAAAAACTGTTTTTT
TRBD2,TRBJ2-7,TRBV27,many,CASSLRVQGAGEQYF,TGTGCCAGCAGTTTACGGGTTCAGGGAGCGGGGGAGCAGTACTTC
TRBD1,TRBJ1-1,TRBV27,many,CASSFQGARTNTEAFF,TGTGCCAGCAGTTTTCAGGGGGCGAGAACGAACACTGAAGCTTTCTTT
-,TRBJ1-2,TRBV12-5,-,CASGRGPYGYTF,TGTGCTAGTGGCCGGGGGCCGTATGGCTACACCTTC
TRBD2,TRBJ2-1,TRBV29-1,many,CSVEPRLAGNEQFF,TGCAGCGTTGAACCCCGTCTAGCGGGCAATGAGCAGTTCTTC
-,TRBJ2-4,TRBV28,medium-sized,CASSLIISGSENIQYF,TGTGCCAGCAGTTTAATTATCTCGGGATCGGAAAACATTCAGTACTTC
-,TRBJ1-1,TRBV29-1,many,CSVYKSDTEAFF,TGCAGCGTCTACAAATCGGACACTGAAGCTTTCTTT
TRBD2,TRBJ2-5,TRBV2,-,CASSGRLAGETQYF,TGTGCCAGCAGTGGAAGACTAGCAGGCGAGACCCAGTACTTC
TRBD1,TRBJ2-1,TRBV3-1,many,CASSPGQGGVDEQFF,TGTGCCAGCAGCCCGGGACAGGGGGGAGTAGATGAGCAGTTCTTC
-,TRBJ2-7,TRBV11-2,few,CASSLGFGEQYF,TGTGCCAGCAGCTTAGGGTTCGGCGAGCAGTACTTC
-,TRBJ2-3,TRBV20-1,-,CSAQTDTTDTQYF,TGCAGTGCTCAAACCGACACCACAGATACGCAGTATTTT
-,TRBJ1-2,TRBV20-1,many,CSASLSGGYTF,TGCAGTGCTAGTCTCTCAGGCGGCTACACCTTC
-,TRBJ2-5,TRBV5-1,many,CASSPGWEETQYF,TGCGCCAGCAGTCCAGGTTGGGAAGAGACCCAGTACTTC
-,TRBJ2-5,TRBV11-2,-,CASSQALTAQETQYF,TGTGCCAGCAGCCAGGCCTTGACCGCTCAAGAGACCCAGTACTTC
TRBD2,TRBJ2-7,TRBV3-1,-,CASSHGSGMVSYEQYF,TGTGCCAGCAGCCACGGGAGCGGGATGGTCTCCTACGAGCAGTACTTC
TRBD1,TRBJ2-7,TRBV3-1,few,CASSHQGTGAISYEQYF,TGTGCCAGCAGCCACCAGGGGACAGGGGCCATCTCCTACGAGCAGTACTTC
-,TRBJ1-1,TRBV5-1,many,CASSPLRGMNTEAFF,TGCGCCAGCAGTCCGCTGCGGGGCATGAACACTGAAGCTTTCTTT
-,TRBJ1-1,TRBV20-1,-,CSASLAFF,TGCAGTGCTAGTTTGGCTTTCTTT
-,TRBJ2-1,TRBV7-9,few,CASSPEGGISYNEQFF,TGTGCCAGCAGCCCAGAGGGGGGCATCTCCTACAATGAGCAGTTCTTC
-,TRBJ2-6,TRBV29-1,many,CSADSGANVLTF,TGCAGCGCAGACTCTGGGGCCAACGTCCTGACTTTC
-,TRBJ1-1,TRBV6-2/TRBV6-3,-,CASSYAQTNTEAFF,TGTGCCAGCAGTTACGCTCAGACGAACACTGAAGCTTTCTTT
TRBD2,TRBJ2-5,TRBV5-6,many,CASSRPGTSGGAQETQYF,TGTGCCAGCAGCCGTCCCGGGACTAGCGGGGGGGCCCAAGAGACCCAGTACTTC
-,TRBJ2-1,TRBV9,many,CASSVGGLGLASYNEQFF,TGTGCCAGCAGCGTTGGGGGCCTGGGACTCGCCTCCTACAATGAGCAGTTCTTC
-,TRBJ2-1,TRBV20-1,-,CSATRESVGLEQFF,TGCAGTGCTACGAGGGAGTCGGTGGGGCTTGAGCAGTTCTTC
-,TRBJ2-1,TRBV4-2,many,CASSQGQELFF,TGTGCCAGCAGCCAAGGGCAGGAGCTGTTCTTC
TRBD2,TRBJ2-5,TRBV7-7,many,CASSLGWTRQETQYF,TGTGCCAGCAGCTTAGGATGGACTAGACAAGAGACCCAGTACTTC